This entry features one T cell receptor beta chain sequence. This sample was taken from a study of blood T cell repertoires in COVID-19. On the study more broadly: Material from acute and convalescent COVID-19 was sourced from the United States, Italy and Spain. Sources were T cells, B-cell-depleted T cells, or PBMCs; the material itself was cDNA or gDNA.

The CDR3 consists of 17 residues. The germline V gene has CDR1 MNHEY and CDR2 SVGEGT. Trimming removed 5 bases from V and 0 bases from J, with 18 bases in between. As processed by the authors: Scientists estimated how many nucleated cells there were by amplifying reference gene primers. Data came from immunoSEQ multiplex PCR; TCRdb stores just in-frame clones and leaves some out. The V and J calls and clone size come from that table; D and trimming were worked out from the DNA. The table includes roughly 240,000 clones, about 90% detected once. The specimen was peripheral blood. This TCR was recovered from a woman aged 25 to 39 who had recovered from COVID-19. The genes are TRBV6-2 or TRBV6-3 and TRBJ2-3; D is perhaps TRBD2 (6 bases). The CDR3 DNA follows: TGTGCCAGCAGTACCCCCGGACTGGGGACTAGCACAGATACGCAGTATTTT. This gives the protein CASSTPGLGTSTDTQYF.